This TCR beta chain derives from a study of prognosis after radiotherapy for stage I lung cancer. For the study at large: The patients, all with stage I non-small cell lung cancer, were enrolled between April 2018 and January 2019. After radiotherapy, under 19 showed no significant progression while four developed distant metastases (median about seven months).

The TCR beta CDR3 region was amplified from genomic DNA, with two rounds of multiplex PCR being used for the amplification. With primers specific to each TRBV and TRBJ gene, the first-round PCR was performed. In TCRdb, the multiplex PCR reads were re-called with MiXCR into one record per CDR3 protein. The data hold around 19,000 distinct CDR3 sequences, with approximately 50% observed a single time. Study-wide points: Determination of whether the expanded TCR clones were tumor-specific was not performed. Median unique TCR clone counts of 10,088 versus 6,861 showed a fall after stereotactic body radiation therapy.

About this clonotype itself: What it binds is not known.

The V gene's germline CDR1 is KGHDR and CDR2 SFDVKD. CDR3 size: 15 residues. With 3 bases clipped from V and 6 bases from J, the junction kept 7 bases outside the gene matches. The chain combines TRBV24-1 with TRBJ2-7; 10 bases are shared with TRBD1. The sequences come from PBMCs, collected before or after stereotactic body radiation therapy (not recorded which). This receptor was taken from a donor older than 45 with non-small cell lung cancer. CDR3 nucleotide sequence: TGTGCCACCAGTGATCCAAGACAGGGGGCAGGCGAGCAGTACTTC. This translates into CATSDPRQGAGEQYF.